This T cell receptor (beta chain) was found in a study of identical twins. V was cut by 2 bases and J by 0 bases, with 14 bases left in between. Germline loops: CDR1 MNHEY, CDR2 SVGAGI. The CDR3 runs 16 residues. A note on this clonotype: Its specificity is unknown.

TCRdb re-derived calls from the 5' RACE reads in MiXCR, one entry per CDR3 protein. The table records roughly 540,000 distinct CDR3 sequences, under 25% of them present only once. Regarding the study as a whole: Out-of-frame TCR alpha sharing in monozygotic twins exceeded recombination model predictions. Donors were not followed over many years; analysis was cross-sectional.

The data were also submitted as part of a second study, on T cells expressing NK-cell markers. This second study says: It is unclear if expanded NKG2C-expressing clones target HCMV antigens.

Material: CD4+ T cells sorted from blood. The chain carries TRBV6-5 and TRBJ2-7; D may correspond to TRBD1 or TRBD2 (5 bases each). This clonotype originated in a woman aged 18-29 years in good health. CDR3 bases: TGTGCCAGCAGTTACACGGAGGCAGGGTCCTCCTACGAGCAGTACTTC. Its protein product is CASSYTEAGSSYEQYF.